This T cell receptor (beta chain) appears in the sequencing data of a study of T cells in Graves' hyperthyroidism and ophthalmopathy. Study results and limitations: Peripheral blood also featured most of the thyroid clonotypes expanded above 0.001.

Stable Graves' hyperthyroidism meant no ophthalmopathy progression within 18 months. Lactation, pregnancy, other autoimmune disease or uncontrolled infection excluded patients. The germline gives CDR1 MNHEY, CDR2 SMNVEV (reference sequence). The CDR3 is 13 amino acids. Trimming shortened V by 7 bases and J by 2 bases, and 10 bases separated the two germline ends. The CDR3 regions of TCR beta were amplified from RNA transcripts. The study used the HTBI primer set for a first-round RT-PCR of the TCR CDR3. TCRdb called the multiplex PCR reads again in MiXCR, with one record for every CDR3 protein. Among roughly 300,000 distinct CDR3 sequences listed, 18% were seen once. Concerning this clonotype: What it recognizes is unknown.

This sequence was found in a woman in her fifties or sixties with Graves' hyperthyroidism. The chain employs TRBV27 and TRBJ2-3; D is unclear. Sequencing was done on a sample of blood. CDR3 in DNA: TGTGCCAGCACCGGATTAACCACAGATACGCAGTATTTT. Translated, it gives CASTGLTTDTQYF.